This is a list of T cell receptor beta chains from one sample in a study of blood T cell repertoires in COVID-19. The method was immunoSEQ multiplex PCR; TCRdb's version includes in-frame clones alone and lacks a portion of them. The sample shows around 56,000 clones, 81% of them seen only once. Sequencing input: peripheral blood. These receptors came from a woman at least 80 years old with active or convalescent COVID-19. Both conserved end residues are part of each CDR3. The order of the fields is CDR3 DNA, CDR3 protein, J gene, D gene, clone size, CDR3 length, V gene. The D gene is left open where the match is weak. Expanded clones get a size class; other rows say once, few or many, or leave the size out.

DNA: TGTGCCAGCAGTTGGCCTGGAGGGTGGGGAGCTTTCTTT
CDR3: CASSWPGGWGAFF
J: TRBJ1-1
D: .
size: .
length: 13
V: TRBV28

DNA: TGTGCCGGCCAGGGAGGGGGGCTCCCCGGGGAGCTGTTTTTT
CDR3: CAGQGGGLPGELFF
J: TRBJ2-2
D: .
size: .
length: 14
V: TRBV21-1

DNA: TGTGCCACATCGCCGGGACAGGGAACTGGCTACACCTTC
CDR3: CATSPGQGTGYTF
J: TRBJ1-2
D: TRBD1
size: .
length: 13
V: TRBV24-1

DNA: TGTGCCAGCAGGGGCCACGGGACAGGGGGATCACCCCTCCACTTT
CDR3: CASRGHGTGGSPLHF
J: TRBJ1-6
D: TRBD1
size: .
length: 15
V: TRBV2

DNA: TGTGCCAGCTCACCCAGGGGGCTGGTCAATGAGCAGTTCTTC
CDR3: CASSPRGLVNEQFF
J: TRBJ2-1
D: TRBD1
size: .
length: 14
V: TRBV18

DNA: TGTGCCACTCATCGGGGGGGCAATCAGCCCCAGCATTTT
CDR3: CATHRGGNQPQHF
J: TRBJ1-5
D: .
size: few
length: 13
V: TRBV10-3

DNA: TGTGCCAGCAGTGGTACAGGGGGCGCGACAGATACGCAGTATTTT
CDR3: CASSGTGGATDTQYF
J: TRBJ2-3
D: TRBD1
size: .
length: 15
V: TRBV6-4

DNA: TGTGCCAGCAGCCAAGAAGGGGCGATCTCCTACAATGAGCAGTTCTTC
CDR3: CASSQEGAISYNEQFF
J: TRBJ2-1
D: .
size: .
length: 16
V: TRBV3-1/TRBV3-2

DNA: TGTGCCAGTAGTACCCCGGGACAGGTAACCTACGAGCAGTACTTC
CDR3: CASSTPGQVTYEQYF
J: TRBJ2-7
D: TRBD1
size: .
length: 15
V: TRBV19

DNA: TGTGCCAGCAGCTTATCCAGTAGCAATCAGCCCCAGCATTTT
CDR3: CASSLSSSNQPQHF
J: TRBJ1-5
D: .
size: .
length: 14
V: TRBV7-9

DNA: TGTGCCAGCAGTTATCGACTGGAAACAGATACGCAGTATTTT
CDR3: CASSYRLETDTQYF
J: TRBJ2-3
D: .
size: .
length: 14
V: TRBV6-2/TRBV6-3

DNA: TGTGCCACCAGTGAATCGGGTGGACACAACACCGGGGAGCTGTTTTTT
CDR3: CATSESGGHNTGELFF
J: TRBJ2-2
D: .
size: .
length: 16
V: TRBV24-1

DNA: TGCAGCGCCGGGACAGGGACCTACAATGAGCAGTTCTTC
CDR3: CSAGTGTYNEQFF
J: TRBJ2-1
D: TRBD1
size: few
length: 13
V: TRBV29-1

DNA: TGTGCCAGCAGTTTCGGCAGCGGGGAGGTCGAGCAGTACTTC
CDR3: CASSFGSGEVEQYF
J: TRBJ2-7
D: TRBD2
size: .
length: 14
V: TRBV28

DNA: TGTGCCAGCAGGGAGGGGCCCGGGGAGACCCAGTACTTC
CDR3: CASREGPGETQYF
J: TRBJ2-5
D: .
size: .
length: 13
V: TRBV6-5

DNA: TGTGCCAGCAGGGACAGGGGTGTAACTGAAGCTTTCTTT
CDR3: CASRDRGVTEAFF
J: TRBJ1-1
D: TRBD1
size: .
length: 13
V: TRBV6-5

DNA: TGTGCCAGTAGGAAACTAGCGCTGAACGGGGAGCTGTTTTTT
CDR3: CASRKLALNGELFF
J: TRBJ2-2
D: TRBD2
size: .
length: 14
V: TRBV19

DNA: TGTGCCAGTAGTCCCGGGACTTCCTACGAGCAGTACTTC
CDR3: CASSPGTSYEQYF
J: TRBJ2-7
D: .
size: .
length: 13
V: TRBV19

DNA: TGTGCCAGCAGCCCTAGATCTAGCGGGGGGGCCGGCAATGAGCAGTTCTTC
CDR3: CASSPRSSGGAGNEQFF
J: TRBJ2-1
D: TRBD2
size: .
length: 17
V: TRBV9

DNA: TGTGCCAGTAGTCAACCGGGGGGCGCATTGGCCCCTGAAGCTTTCTTT
CDR3: CASSQPGGALAPEAFF
J: TRBJ1-1
D: .
size: .
length: 16
V: TRBV19

DNA: TGTGCCAGCAGTACCCCCCACAGGGCGTTTGGCTACACCTTC
CDR3: CASSTPHRAFGYTF
J: TRBJ1-2
D: .
size: .
length: 14
V: TRBV6-2/TRBV6-3

DNA: TGTGCCAGTTTAGACCGGGACAGGATTAACCTTAGCAATCAGCCCCAGCATTTT
CDR3: CASLDRDRINLSNQPQHF
J: TRBJ1-5
D: TRBD1
size: .
length: 18
V: TRBV19

DNA: TGTGCCAGCATGTCTGGAGACGAGCAGTACTTC
CDR3: CASMSGDEQYF
J: TRBJ2-7
D: .
size: few
length: 11
V: TRBV6-6

DNA: TGTGCCATCAGTGAAACCCCTAGCGGGGGGGGATACAATGAGCAGTTCTTC
CDR3: CAISETPSGGGYNEQFF
J: TRBJ2-1
D: TRBD2
size: .
length: 17
V: TRBV10-3

DNA: TGTGCCAGCAGCGCCCCGACATCGGCCTACGAGCAGTACTTC
CDR3: CASSAPTSAYEQYF
J: TRBJ2-7
D: .
size: .
length: 14
V: TRBV7-8

DNA: TGTGCCAGCAGCTCAGGGGGACAGAGCACAGATACGCAGTATTTT
CDR3: CASSSGGQSTDTQYF
J: TRBJ2-3
D: TRBD1
size: .
length: 15
V: TRBV7-9

DNA: TGTGCCAGCAGCTATGGGGGACTAGCGCAAGCCTATGAGCAGTTCTTC
CDR3: CASSYGGLAQAYEQFF
J: TRBJ2-1
D: TRBD2
size: .
length: 16
V: TRBV2

DNA: TGTGCCAGCAGTGGACAGGGGTACTACGAGCAGTACTTC
CDR3: CASSGQGYYEQYF
J: TRBJ2-7
D: TRBD1
size: .
length: 13
V: TRBV27

DNA: TGTGCCAGCAGCCCCGTGGGGGGCGGGGGTTCACCCCTCCACTTT
CDR3: CASSPVGGGGSPLHF
J: TRBJ1-6
D: .
size: .
length: 15
V: TRBV7-3

DNA: TGTGCCAGCAGCCCGATTGAGGTGGTATATTTT
CDR3: CASSPIEVVYF
J: TRBJ1-3
D: .
size: .
length: 11
V: TRBV7-9

DNA: TGCGCCAGCAGCCCCGGGTCGGCGGCAGATACGCAGTATTTT
CDR3: CASSPGSAADTQYF
J: TRBJ2-3
D: .
size: .
length: 14
V: TRBV5-1

DNA: TGTGCCAGCAGTGTGGGACAGGGGGCGTGGGAGCAGTACTTC
CDR3: CASSVGQGAWEQYF
J: TRBJ2-7
D: TRBD1
size: few
length: 14
V: TRBV2

DNA: TGTGCCAGCAGCTTAGCGTCAGGGGGAGCCTACAATGAGCAGTTCTTC
CDR3: CASSLASGGAYNEQFF
J: TRBJ2-1
D: TRBD1
size: .
length: 16
V: TRBV7-9

DNA: TGTGCCAGCAACCCCGGACAGATTCTCATGTCCCAGCATTTT
CDR3: CASNPGQILMSQHF
J: TRBJ1-5
D: .
size: .
length: 14
V: TRBV5-8

DNA: TGTGCCAGCAGATGGGGACAGGTTAGCAATCAGCCCCAGCATTTT
CDR3: CASRWGQVSNQPQHF
J: TRBJ1-5
D: TRBD1
size: .
length: 15
V: TRBV2

DNA: TGTGCCAGCAGTGAATCAGGCAGCCCAACTAATGAAAAACTGTTTTTT
CDR3: CASSESGSPTNEKLFF
J: TRBJ1-4
D: .
size: few
length: 16
V: TRBV25-1

DNA: TGTGCCAGCGCGATACTAGCGGGGAGGTCCTACAATGAGCAGTTCTTC
CDR3: CASAILAGRSYNEQFF
J: TRBJ2-1
D: TRBD2
size: once
length: 16
V: TRBV5-5

DNA: TGCGCCAGCAGCCGGGAGGGACAGACAACAGATACGCAGTATTTT
CDR3: CASSREGQTTDTQYF
J: TRBJ2-3
D: .
size: .
length: 15
V: TRBV5-1

DNA: TGTGCCAGCAGTGATTCCGGGGGGGCCGTGGAGCTGTTTTTT
CDR3: CASSDSGGAVELFF
J: TRBJ2-2
D: TRBD2
size: .
length: 14
V: TRBV2

DNA: TGTGCCAGCATTCGGGACCAGGGGGCTGAAGCTTTCTTT
CDR3: CASIRDQGAEAFF
J: TRBJ1-1
D: TRBD1
size: .
length: 13
V: TRBV28

DNA: TGTGCCAGCGGGCTGGCAGGGCGCTGGGACTATGGCTACACCTTC
CDR3: CASGLAGRWDYGYTF
J: TRBJ1-2
D: .
size: .
length: 15
V: TRBV6-5

DNA: TGTGCCAGCAGCTTCCTAGCCAAAAACATTCAGTACTTC
CDR3: CASSFLAKNIQYF
J: TRBJ2-4
D: .
size: .
length: 13
V: TRBV7-2

DNA: TGTGCCAGCAGCCCCGGGCCGACAGGGCGGGAAGCTTTCTTT
CDR3: CASSPGPTGREAFF
J: TRBJ1-1
D: TRBD1
size: .
length: 14
V: TRBV5-6

DNA: TGTGCCAGCAGGCCGGGACAGGGAATTACGCCCCAGCATTTT
CDR3: CASRPGQGITPQHF
J: TRBJ1-5
D: TRBD1
size: .
length: 14
V: TRBV7-2

DNA: TGTGCCAGTAGTATGTCGGTTCAAGAGACCCAGTACTTC
CDR3: CASSMSVQETQYF
J: TRBJ2-5
D: .
size: once
length: 13
V: TRBV19

DNA: TGTGCCAGCAGTGATTCACAGGGCTACGAGCAGTACTTC
CDR3: CASSDSQGYEQYF
J: TRBJ2-7
D: .
size: few
length: 13
V: TRBV2

DNA: TGTGCCAGCAGTGAAGAAACAGGGACAAAGGATGGCTACACCTTC
CDR3: CASSEETGTKDGYTF
J: TRBJ1-2
D: .
size: .
length: 15
V: TRBV6-1

DNA: TGTGCCAGCAGCGTAGGGGCAAATCAAGAGACCCAGTACTTC
CDR3: CASSVGANQETQYF
J: TRBJ2-5
D: .
size: .
length: 14
V: TRBV9

DNA: TGTGCCAGCAGCCCGGTAGGGGATGCGGAAAATGAAAAACTGTTTTTT
CDR3: CASSPVGDAENEKLFF
J: TRBJ1-4
D: .
size: .
length: 16
V: TRBV7-9

DNA: TGTGCCAGCAGCTTAACTAGCGGGGGGTCCCGCGACAATGAGCAGTTCTTC
CDR3: CASSLTSGGSRDNEQFF
J: TRBJ2-1
D: TRBD2
size: .
length: 17
V: TRBV7-3

DNA: TGTGCCAGTAGTGTCCAGGGTACGTCCTACGAGCAGTACTTC
CDR3: CASSVQGTSYEQYF
J: TRBJ2-7
D: .
size: .
length: 14
V: TRBV19

DNA: TGTGCCAGCAGTTTAGGACAGCTTAATGAGCAGTTCTTC
CDR3: CASSLGQLNEQFF
J: TRBJ2-1
D: .
size: .
length: 13
V: TRBV12-3/TRBV12-4